This T cell receptor beta chain was found in a study of blood T cell repertoires in COVID-19 (dated by TCRdb to the early 2020s). For the study in its entirety: Samples from collaborators originated in the United States, Italy and Spain and spanned both the acute and convalescent phases of COVID-19. The material from the prospective study consisted of cDNA or gDNA derived from T cells, B-cell-depleted T cells, or PBMCs. Deeply sampled blood TCRbeta repertoires from subjects exposed to, actively infected with, or recovered from COVID-19 were included in the dataset. The repertoires were made available in a free public database intended to serve as a resource for research on the immune response to SARS-CoV-2. The samples were drawn from the first 160 participants of the ongoing ImmuneRACE study and from 1,254 subjects provided by 6 global collaborators. The sample metadata nearly always contained a de-identified subject ID, COVID-19 status, age in years and sex. HLA class I and class II types, where available, came from metadata supplied by the sample provider rather than from assay-based typing.

The research as a whole found: How much clinical and demographic metadata was included differed by source and by participant, and the metadata was provided uncurated.

From the cysteine through the phenylalanine, the CDR3 covers 18 amino acids. Just the 54-base CDR3 DNA is kept, in frame starting at base 1. From a lookup of the germline V gene (reference sequence), CDR1 and CDR2 are LGHDT and YNNKEL. Clipping removes 0 bases from V and 5 bases from J, with 10 as the unmatched junction base count. On this clone itself: The antigen it recognizes is unknown. Qualities for individual bases were not recorded, and no much larger clone is one base off.

Collaborating institutions collected whole blood in K2EDTA tubes following their own protocols. For TCRbeta analysis, collaborators shipped samples in one of three forms: frozen whole blood, isolated PBMCs, or DNA extracted from either of those sample types. TCRbeta CDR3 regions were amplified from genomic DNA using the immunoSEQ Assay, a bias-controlled multiplex PCR. The paper's data handling went like this. The number of nucleated cells in each sample was estimated by amplification of reference gene primers within the assay. Sequence reads were collapsed and filtered to measure the absolute abundance of every unique TCRbeta CDR3 rearrangement. For each sample, productive Simpson clonality was calculated as the square root of Simpson's diversity index across productive rearrangements. Held by TCRdb, this immuneACCESS table contains in-frame sequences only and omits some clones. Under half of the omission traces to an unresolved V gene where checked; the cause of the rest is unknown. V, J and clone size are those of that table, while D and trimming were read from the DNA. For this sample there are approximately 150,000 clones; approximately 86% appear just once. Jointly, the top ten make up 0.95% of the sample.

Sequenced input: peripheral blood. The clonotype was recovered from a woman aged 45-65 years with acute or convalescent COVID-19. Recombination linked TRBV3-1 (or the pseudogene TRBV3-2) to TRBJ2-1; 10 bases in the middle match TRBD2. The nucleotide sequence reads as follows: TGTGCCAGCAGCCAAGAGTCGAGAATAGCGGGAGGAAACAATGAGCAGTTCTTC. Its protein is CASSQESRIAGGNNEQFF.